Following are 7 T cell receptor beta chains from one sample sequenced in a study of CD8+ T cells in alopecia areata. This sample's treatment: oral pan-JAK inhibitor, 5-10 mg twice daily. Sequencing used cDNA as its template, made by extracting RNA and reverse transcribing it. Sequencing used immunoSEQ multiplex PCR; TCRdb keeps in-frame clones, though not all of them. The sample holds nearly 110,000 clones; roughly 84% are singletons and the top ten take 24%. The sample in question was CD8+ T cells sorted from blood, obtained at week 24, from a patient treated with tofacitinib. These receptor sequences come from a human donor with alopecia areata.

This rearrangement joins TRBV4-3 to TRBJ1-2; D possibly corresponds to TRBD1 (5 bases). The ends were cut back, 0 bases at V and 0 bases at J, with 8 bases in the middle. The CDR3 has 15 residues. Germline V gene sequence: CDR1 LGHNA, CDR2 YSLEER. In DNA, the CDR3 is TGCGCCAGCAGCCAAGAGGTAGGGGCTAACTATGGCTACACCTTC. It translates to CASSQEVGANYGYTF.

The V call is TRBV7-8, the J call TRBJ2-2; D possibly uses TRBD1 or TRBD2 (7 bases each). Per the germline V gene, CDR1 is SGHVS and CDR2 is FQNEAQ. V lost 5 bases and J lost 0, with 19 bases in between. This CDR3 comprises 18 residues. Here the CDR3 DNA reads TGTGCCAGCAGCGGACCAGGGGGGCTAGCGGCGAACACCGGGGAGCTGTTTTTT. Translation gives CASSGPGGLAANTGELFF.

The chain employs TRBV9 and TRBJ2-5; D gene uncertain. Trimming removed 0 bases at V and 3 bases at J, with 9 bases between. The CDR3 consists of 14 residues. Germline lookup yields CDR1 SGDLS and CDR2 YYNGEE. DNA of the CDR3: TGTGCCAGCAGCGTAGGGTCTGGGGAAGAGACCCAGTACTTC. Protein product: CASSVGSGEETQYF.

V usage is TRBV2 and J usage is TRBJ2-5, with 14 bases identical to TRBD2. Germline V gene data show CDR1 as SNHLY and CDR2 as FYNNEI. Trimming took 7 bases from V and 3 from J; bases not matched to a gene: 4. The CDR3 contains 15 residues. CDR3 region: CASTEGLAGEETQYF. CDR3 nucleotide sequence: TGTGCCAGCACCGAGGGACTAGCGGGGGAAGAGACCCAGTACTTC.

The chain carries TRBV5-6 and TRBJ2-1; D is undetermined. The germline V and J ends were trimmed by 1 base and 3 bases, with 5 bases remaining between them. CDR3 length: 13 amino acids. Germline V gives CDR1 SGHDT, CDR2 YYEEEE. The CDR3 DNA reads as TGTGCCAGCAGCTTGTCCAACTACAATGAGCAGTTCTTC. Its translation is CASSLSNYNEQFF.

The rearrangement links TRBV6-5 to TRBJ2-5, with D uncertain. From germline, CDR1 is MNHEY and CDR2 SVGAGI. The CDR3 is 14 residues long. Between the trimmed V and J ends, which lost 1 base and 2 bases, there was a span of 8 bases. CDR3 region: CASSYLLGQETQYF. Written as DNA, the CDR3 is TGTGCCAGCAGTTACTTGCTGGGACAAGAGACCCAGTACTTC.

In its sample, this clone was seen a few times. J is TRBJ2-7 and V is TRBV29-1, with D hard to call. V lost 6 bases to trimming and J lost 3 bases, with 15 bases between them. Looked up from germline, CDR1 is SQVTM and CDR2 is ANQGSEA. This CDR3 comprises 13 residues. CDR3 coding DNA: TGCAGCGTGGTCTTACGGTGGGTCTACGAGCAGTACTTC. As protein: CSVVLRWVYEQYF.